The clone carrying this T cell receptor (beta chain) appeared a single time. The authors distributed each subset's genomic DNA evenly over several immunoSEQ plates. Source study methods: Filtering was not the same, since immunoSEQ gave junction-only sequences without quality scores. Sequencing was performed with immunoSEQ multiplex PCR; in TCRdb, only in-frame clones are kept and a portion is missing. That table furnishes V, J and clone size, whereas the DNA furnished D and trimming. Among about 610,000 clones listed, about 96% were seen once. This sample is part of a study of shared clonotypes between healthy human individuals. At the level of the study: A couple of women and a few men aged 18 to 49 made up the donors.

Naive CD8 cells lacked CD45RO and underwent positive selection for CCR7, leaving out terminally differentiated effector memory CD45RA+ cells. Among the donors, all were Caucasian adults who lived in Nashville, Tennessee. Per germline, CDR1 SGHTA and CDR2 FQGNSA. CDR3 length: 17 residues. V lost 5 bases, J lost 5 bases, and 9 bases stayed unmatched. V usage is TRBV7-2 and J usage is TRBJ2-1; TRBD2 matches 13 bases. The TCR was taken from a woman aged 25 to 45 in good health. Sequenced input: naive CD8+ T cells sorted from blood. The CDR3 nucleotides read TGTGCCAGCAGCCTTAGGGGCGGGACTAGCGGGAACAATGAGCAGTTCTTC. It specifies CASSLRGGTSGNNEQFF.